This TCR beta chain was sequenced in a study of human T cells and chemical hapten exposure. From the RACE reads, TCRdb called clonotypes with MiXCR, one entry per CDR3 protein. Of around 250,000 distinct CDR3 sequences listed, roughly 8.9% are singletons. Many counts were recorded for this clonotype. Its antigen is as yet unknown. With 10 bases clipped from V and 3 bases from J, the junction kept 9 bases outside the gene matches. CDR1 and CDR2 (germline): MDHEN, SYDVKM. The CDR3 is 14 amino acids. Time point denoted: pre-sensitization, week 0. Sample treatment: therapeutic diphenylcyclopropenone sensitization with weekly scalp DPC. Each donor was an alopecia patient between 18 and 70 years of age who qualified for DPC. Points from the study as a whole: No shift was seen in TCRs above 1 in 1000 frequency with DPC sensitization.

The chain couples TRBV28 to TRBJ2-1; 7 nucleotides agree with TRBD1. This TCR derives from a woman between 35 and 50 years old with alopecia areata. Some clones in this sample may be carry-over from other donors' samples. This specimen consisted of whole blood, obtained in connection with sensitization to the hapten diphenylcyclopropenone (DPC). CDR3 residues: CAISRDSFYNEQFF. The CDR3 bases are TGTGCCATTTCCCGGGACAGCTTCTACAATGAGCAGTTCTTC.